Here is one T cell receptor (beta chain) with its context. Its antigen remains unidentified. Sequencing used immunoSEQ multiplex PCR; TCRdb keeps in-frame clones, though not all of them. The sample consists of under 65,000 clones, 80% to 90% of them appearing once. This sample was included in a study of PD-1 blockade in classical Hodgkin lymphoma. Study details: Patients had nivolumab dosed at 3 mg/kg, delivered intravenously every 2 weeks.

Findings and limits, study-wide: A significant rise in TCR diversity was seen by C4D1 for CD4+ cells but not for CD8+ cells. Some patients started nivolumab under 1 year after ASCT, and they were excluded. The study reported lower baseline TCR diversity in newly diagnosed patients than in healthy donors.

Autologous stem cell transplantation was followed by relapse in every patient, and brentuximab vedotin exposure varied. Germline V gene sequence: CDR1 SGHRS, CDR2 YFSETQ. V lost 2 bases, J lost 10 bases, and 23 bases lay in between. The CDR3 spans 16 residues. This clonotype originated in a human donor with classical Hodgkin lymphoma. The chain has TRBV5-1 and TRBJ2-3; D not certain. Sequences were derived from peripheral blood mononuclear cells (PBMCs), sampled at baseline. The CDR3 protein is CASSFGESLGSRSQYF. The CDR3 region has the DNA TGCGCCAGCAGCTTCGGAGAAAGTCTGGGGTCGAGGTCGCAGTATTTT.